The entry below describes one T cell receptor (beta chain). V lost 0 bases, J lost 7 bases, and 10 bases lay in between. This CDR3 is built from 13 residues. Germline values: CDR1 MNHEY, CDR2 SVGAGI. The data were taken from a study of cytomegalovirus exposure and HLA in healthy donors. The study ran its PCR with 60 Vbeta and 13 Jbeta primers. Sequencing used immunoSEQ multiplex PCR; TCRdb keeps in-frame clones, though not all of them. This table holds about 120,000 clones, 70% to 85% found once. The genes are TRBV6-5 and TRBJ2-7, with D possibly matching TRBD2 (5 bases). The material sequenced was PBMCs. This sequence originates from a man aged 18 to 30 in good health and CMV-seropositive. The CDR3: CASSYSPGMEQYF. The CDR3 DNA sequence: TGTGCCAGCAGTTACTCTCCGGGGATGGAGCAGTACTTC.